Listed below are T cell receptor beta chains from one sample, sequenced in a study of shared clonotypes between healthy human individuals. Clones were read by immunoSEQ multiplex PCR, and TCRdb kept only the in-frame ones, dropping some. The sample has 2 million to 2.5 million clones, around 93% seen once; the top ten hold roughly 0.34%. Sequenced: naive CD4+ T cells from PBMCs. Receptors originate from a man between 18 and 29 years old in good health. Some clones in this sample may be carry-over from other donors' samples. Both conserved end residues are part of each CDR3. D genes are given only for firm matches. Not every row has a clone size; where given, it reads once, few, many or a size class.

J,V,size,D,DNA,CDR3
TRBJ2-3,TRBV5-4,-,-,TGTGCCAGCAGCCTGTGGGAGGGGGGAGATACGCAGTATTTT,CASSLWEGGDTQYF
TRBJ1-1,TRBV18,-,-,TGTGCCAGCTCACCACTACTAGTGAACACTGAAGCTTTCTTT,CASSPLLVNTEAFF
TRBJ1-5,TRBV7-9,-,-,TGTGCCAGCAGCTTAGGTCCAGGGGCCGCCAATCAGCCCCAGCATTTT,CASSLGPGAANQPQHF
TRBJ2-1,TRBV18,-,-,TGTGCCAGCTCACCGGAGGGAGGTTATGAGCAGTTCTTC,CASSPEGGYEQFF
TRBJ2-1,TRBV18,-,-,TGTGCCAGCTCACCCCAGGGGTCCTACAATGAGCAGTTCTTC,CASSPQGSYNEQFF
TRBJ1-6,TRBV30,-,-,TGTGCCTGGAGGGGGGCGGGTCCTCCAACCCTCCACTTT,CAWRGAGPPTLHF
TRBJ2-3,TRBV7-2,-,TRBD2,TGTGCCAGCAGCTTAGGGACTAGCGGGAGCGGGGATACGCAGTATTTT,CASSLGTSGSGDTQYF
TRBJ2-5,TRBV28,-,TRBD1,TGTGCCAGCAGTTCCCCCGGGACAGGGGGGAGCCAGTACTTC,CASSSPGTGGSQYF
TRBJ2-2,TRBV5-1,-,TRBD1,TGCGCCAGCAGCTTGGACAGGGGCACCGGGGAGCTGTTTTTT,CASSLDRGTGELFF
TRBJ2-5,TRBV7-2,-,TRBD2,TGTGCCAGCAGCTTGGGGGCGGGAGGTTTCCAAGAGACCCAGTACTTC,CASSLGAGGFQETQYF
TRBJ2-5,TRBV11-3,-,TRBD2,TGTGCCAGCAGCTTAGGGCTCATATTCGGACTAGCGGAAGCCAAAGAGACCCAGTACTTC,CASSLGLIFGLAEAKETQYF
TRBJ2-2,TRBV4-2,-,-,TGTGCCAGCAGCCAAGCCACTGGGGATGCCACCGGGGAGCTGTTTTTT,CASSQATGDATGELFF
TRBJ1-5,TRBV2,-,TRBD1,TGTGCCAGCAGGCGGACAGGGAATCAGCCCCAGCATTTT,CASRRTGNQPQHF
TRBJ1-1,TRBV4-1,once,TRBD1,TGCGCCAGCAGCCAAGTGACAGGGGGCTTCCAACACTCTGAAGCTTTCTTT,CASSQVTGGFQHSEAFF
TRBJ1-3,TRBV2,-,-,TGTGCCAGCATCCCCAACTCTGGAAACACCATATATTTT,CASIPNSGNTIYF
TRBJ2-5,TRBV7-9,-,TRBD2,TGTGCCAGCAGCTCCTGGACTAGCGGGAAGACAGAGACCCAGTACTTC,CASSSWTSGKTETQYF
TRBJ2-7,TRBV7-2,-,TRBD2,TGTGCCAGCACCCTACTCCTAGCGGGAAGCCACGAGCAGTACTTC,CASTLLLAGSHEQYF
TRBJ2-7,TRBV7-6,once,TRBD2,TGTGCCAGCAGCAACGAGCGGGGCGGGATGGAGCAGTACTTC,CASSNERGGMEQYF
TRBJ1-5,TRBV19,once,TRBD1,TGTGCCAGTAGTATAGGCGGGACAGGTCGTCCGTATAGCAATCAGCCCCAGCATTTT,CASSIGGTGRPYSNQPQHF
TRBJ2-1,TRBV5-1,-,-,TGCGCCAGCAGCCAGGGGGGGACTACGACCGACAATGAGCAGTTCTTC,CASSQGGTTTDNEQFF
TRBJ2-2,TRBV9,once,-,TGTGCCAGCAGCAGCACCCCCGGGGCCACCGGGGAGCTGTTTTTT,CASSSTPGATGELFF
TRBJ1-2,TRBV7-3,once,-,TGTGCCAGCAGCCCATACCCTCTATATGGCTACACCTTC,CASSPYPLYGYTF
TRBJ1-1,TRBV6-6,few,-,TGTGCCAGCGAGGGGACACCTAACACTGAAGCTTTCTTT,CASEGTPNTEAFF
TRBJ1-1,TRBV28,-,-,TGTGCCAGCAGTTCGTGGGGTGGACGACGGAACACTGAAGCTTTCTTT,CASSSWGGRRNTEAFF
TRBJ2-7,TRBV18,-,-,TGTGCCAGCTCACCGGCTAACACCGGGACTGGGACCTACGAGCAGTACTTC,CASSPANTGTGTYEQYF
TRBJ2-1,TRBV5-4,-,-,TGTGCCAGCAGCCCGGGGGGACAGAGCTACAATGAGCAGTTCTTC,CASSPGGQSYNEQFF
TRBJ1-2,TRBV7-2,-,-,TGTGCCAGCAGCTTAGGTCTAGCTAACTATGGCTACACCTTC,CASSLGLANYGYTF
TRBJ1-3,TRBV7-9,-,-,TGTGCCAGTAGTTCTGAGGGGAACACCATATATTTT,CASSSEGNTIYF
TRBJ1-1,TRBV5-1,few,-,TGCGCCAGCAGTTACCCCGAGGGTGAAGCTTTCTTT,CASSYPEGEAFF
TRBJ1-1,TRBV11-2,-,-,TGTGCCAGCAGGGGGGGCACTGAAGCTTTCTTT,CASRGGTEAFF
TRBJ2-2,TRBV7-3,-,TRBD1,TGTGCCAGCAGCGGCCCGGGACAGGGGGCTGGCGGGGAGCTGTTTTTT,CASSGPGQGAGGELFF
TRBJ2-2,TRBV9,once,-,TGTGCCAGCAGCGTAGCTACAGGCTTGAACACCGGGGAGCTGTTTTTT,CASSVATGLNTGELFF
TRBJ2-5,TRBV11-1,-,TRBD1,TGTGCCAGCAGCTTAACCTGGACAGGGGGGAGCCGGGAGACCCAGTACTTC,CASSLTWTGGSRETQYF
TRBJ2-5,TRBV5-1,-,-,TGCGCCAGCAGCCCCAGGTGGCAGCAAGAGACCCAGTACTTC,CASSPRWQQETQYF
TRBJ2-5,TRBV7-9,-,TRBD1,TGTGCCAGCAGCTGGGGACAGGGAAAACAAGAGACCCAGTACTTC,CASSWGQGKQETQYF
TRBJ2-5,TRBV5-8,-,-,TGTGCCAGCAGCTCCATTCCCGGAGAGACCCAGTACTTC,CASSSIPGETQYF
TRBJ2-3,TRBV11-1,-,TRBD2,TGTGCCAGCAGCTGGACTAGCGGGAGTAGGACAGATACGCAGTATTTT,CASSWTSGSRTDTQYF
TRBJ2-7,TRBV4-2,-,-,TGTGCCAGCAGCCAAGTGGTTGGGATGGGCGAGCAGTACTTC,CASSQVVGMGEQYF
TRBJ2-3,TRBV28,-,-,TGTGCCAGCACCACGCTGGGACGGACCAGCACAGATACGCAGTATTTT,CASTTLGRTSTDTQYF
TRBJ1-2,TRBV5-1,-,-,TGCGCCAGCAGCTTGGATTTGGGGGACGGCTACACCTTC,CASSLDLGDGYTF
TRBJ1-1,TRBV10-3,-,TRBD1,TGTGCCATCAGTGACGGGACAGGAGTGGGCACTGAAGCTTTCTTT,CAISDGTGVGTEAFF
TRBJ2-2,TRBV5-1,-,-,TGCGCCAGCAGCCCCTTTACCTACACCGGGGAGCTGTTTTTT,CASSPFTYTGELFF
TRBJ1-5,TRBV19,-,TRBD1,TGTGCCAGTAGTACCGGACAGGGGCCTAATCAGCCCCAGCATTTT,CASSTGQGPNQPQHF
TRBJ2-3,TRBV5-4,once,-,TGTGCCAGCACCCCGGGGGGCCAGGCTAGCGGCCCAGGGAATACGCAGTATTTT,CASTPGGQASGPGNTQYF
TRBJ2-1,TRBV9,few,-,TGTGCCAGCAGCGCAGACCCGAGCTCCTACAATGAGCAGTTCTTC,CASSADPSSYNEQFF